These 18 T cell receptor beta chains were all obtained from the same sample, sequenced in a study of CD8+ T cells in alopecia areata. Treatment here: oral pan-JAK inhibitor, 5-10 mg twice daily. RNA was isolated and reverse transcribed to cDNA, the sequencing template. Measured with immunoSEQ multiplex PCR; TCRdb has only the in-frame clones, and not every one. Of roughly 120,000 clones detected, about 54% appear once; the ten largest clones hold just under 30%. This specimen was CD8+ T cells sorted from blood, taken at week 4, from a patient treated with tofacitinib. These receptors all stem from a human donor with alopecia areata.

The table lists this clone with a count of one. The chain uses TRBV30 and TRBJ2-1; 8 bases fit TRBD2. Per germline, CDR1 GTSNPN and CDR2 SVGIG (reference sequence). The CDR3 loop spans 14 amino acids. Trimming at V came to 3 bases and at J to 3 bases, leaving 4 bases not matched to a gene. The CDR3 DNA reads TGTGCCTGGAGGCAGAGCGGGGGCTACAATGAGCAGTTCTTC. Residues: CAWRQSGGYNEQFF.

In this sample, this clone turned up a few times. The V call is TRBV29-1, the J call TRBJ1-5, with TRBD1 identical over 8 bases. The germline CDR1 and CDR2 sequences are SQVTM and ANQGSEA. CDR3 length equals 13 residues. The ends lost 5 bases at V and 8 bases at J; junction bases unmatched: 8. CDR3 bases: TGCAGCGTTTTACAGGGGGGCGGTGAGCCCCAGCATTTT. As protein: CSVLQGGGEPQHF. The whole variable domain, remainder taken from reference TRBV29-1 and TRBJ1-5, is SAVISQKPSRDICQRGTSLTIQCQVDSQVTMMFWYRQQPGQSLTLIATANQGSEATYESGFVIDKFPISRPNLTFSTLTVSNMSPEDSSIYLCSVLQGGGEPQHFGDGTRLSIL.

CDR3 sequence: CASSDSGSGNTIYF. For the CDR3, the DNA is TGTGCCAGCAGTGACTCAGGGTCTGGAAACACCATATATTTT. The V call is TRBV13, the J call TRBJ1-3, with D possibly being TRBD1 (5 bases). The CDR3 is 14 amino acids. Per germline, CDR1 PRHDT and CDR2 FYEKMQ (reference sequence). V lost 6 bases to trimming and J lost 1 base, with 10 bases between them. The full variable domain, rest sourced from reference TRBV13 and TRBJ1-3, is AAGVIQSPRHLIKEKRETATLKCYPIPRHDTVYWYQQGPGQDPQFLISFYEKMQSDKGSIPDRFSAQQFSDYHSELNMSSLELGDSALYFCASSDSGSGNTIYFGEGSWLTVV.

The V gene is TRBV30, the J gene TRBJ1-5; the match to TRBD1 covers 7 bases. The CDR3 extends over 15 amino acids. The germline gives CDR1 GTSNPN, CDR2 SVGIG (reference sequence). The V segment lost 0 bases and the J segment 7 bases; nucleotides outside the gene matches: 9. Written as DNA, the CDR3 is TGTGCCTGGAGTGTAATGGGAGGGGGCGGCCAGCCCCAGCATTTT. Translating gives CAWSVMGGGGQPQHF.

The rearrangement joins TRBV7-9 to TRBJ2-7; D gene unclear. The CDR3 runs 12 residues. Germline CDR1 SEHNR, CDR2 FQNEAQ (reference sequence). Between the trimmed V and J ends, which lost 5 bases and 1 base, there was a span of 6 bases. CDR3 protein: CASSPASYEQYF. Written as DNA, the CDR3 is TGTGCCAGCAGCCCTGCATCCTACGAGCAGTACTTC.

CDR3 nucleotides: TGTGCCAGCAGTGGGCCGGGACAGGGAAGCAATGAGCAGTTCTTC. It specifies CASSGPGQGSNEQFF. The chain joins TRBV2 to TRBJ2-1; 9 bases are a match to TRBD1. The V gene end was trimmed by 4 bases and the J gene end by 6 bases; junction bases not matched to a gene: 7. The CDR3 contains 15 residues. Looked up from germline, CDR1 is SNHLY and CDR2 is FYNNEI.

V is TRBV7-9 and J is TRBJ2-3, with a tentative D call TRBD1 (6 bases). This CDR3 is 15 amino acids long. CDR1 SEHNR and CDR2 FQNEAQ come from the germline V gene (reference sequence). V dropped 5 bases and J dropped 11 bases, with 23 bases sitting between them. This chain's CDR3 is CASSALGGPQGGQYF. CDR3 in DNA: TGTGCCAGCAGCGCACTTGGGGGCCCCCAAGGAGGGCAGTATTTT.

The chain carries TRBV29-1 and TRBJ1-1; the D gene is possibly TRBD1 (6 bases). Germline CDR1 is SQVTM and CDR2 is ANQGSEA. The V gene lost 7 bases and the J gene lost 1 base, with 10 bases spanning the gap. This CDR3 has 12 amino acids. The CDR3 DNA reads TGCAGCGCAGCAGGGGAGAACACTGAAGCTTTCTTT. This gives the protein CSAAGENTEAFF.

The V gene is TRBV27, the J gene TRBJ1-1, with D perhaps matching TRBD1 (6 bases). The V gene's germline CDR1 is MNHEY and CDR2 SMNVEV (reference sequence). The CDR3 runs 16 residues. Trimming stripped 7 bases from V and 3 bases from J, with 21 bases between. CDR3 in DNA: TGTGCCAGCACCCGCCTGGGGGGGCCGGGGGACACTGAAGCTTTCTTT. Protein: CASTRLGGPGDTEAFF.

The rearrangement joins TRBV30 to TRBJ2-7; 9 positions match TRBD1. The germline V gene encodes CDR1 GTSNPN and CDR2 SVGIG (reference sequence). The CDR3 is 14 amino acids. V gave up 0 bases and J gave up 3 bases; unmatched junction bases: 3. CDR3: CAWSVGQGGYEQYF. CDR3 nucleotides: TGTGCCTGGAGTGTGGGACAGGGAGGCTACGAGCAGTACTTC.

DNA for the CDR3: TGTGCCAGCAGTTACTGGACAGGGGGCAGCTACGAGCAGTACTTC. This translates into CASSYWTGGSYEQYF. The chain has TRBV6-5 and TRBJ2-7; 11 bases fit TRBD1. J gave up 3 bases and V 1 base, and 2 bases lay outside the gene matches. Germline assignment: CDR1 MNHEY and CDR2 SVGAGI. CDR3 length equals 15 residues.

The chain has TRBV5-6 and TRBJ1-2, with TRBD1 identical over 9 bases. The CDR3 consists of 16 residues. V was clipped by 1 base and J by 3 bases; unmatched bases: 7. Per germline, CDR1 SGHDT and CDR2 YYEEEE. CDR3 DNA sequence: TGTGCCAGCAGCTTGCCCACAGGGGGCACCCACTATGGCTACACCTTC. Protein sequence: CASSLPTGGTHYGYTF. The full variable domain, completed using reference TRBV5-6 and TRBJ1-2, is DAGVTQSPTHLIKTRGQQVTLRCSPKSGHDTVSWYQQALGQGPQFIFQYYEEEERQRGNFPDRFSGHQFPNYSSELNVNALLLGDSALYLCASSLPTGGTHYGYTFGSGTRLTVV.

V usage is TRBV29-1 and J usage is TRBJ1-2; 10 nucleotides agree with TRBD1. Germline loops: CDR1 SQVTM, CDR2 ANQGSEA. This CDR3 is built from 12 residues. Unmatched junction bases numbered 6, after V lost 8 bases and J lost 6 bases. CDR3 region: CSSRTGGDGYTF. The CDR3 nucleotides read TGCAGCTCTAGGACAGGGGGAGATGGCTACACCTTC.

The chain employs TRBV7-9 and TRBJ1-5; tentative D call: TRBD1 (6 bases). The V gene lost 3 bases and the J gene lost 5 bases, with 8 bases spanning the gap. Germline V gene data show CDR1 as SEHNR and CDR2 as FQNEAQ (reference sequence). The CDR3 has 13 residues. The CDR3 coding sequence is TGTGCCAGCAGCTTTCCAGGGGATCAGCCCCAGCATTTT. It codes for CASSFPGDQPQHF.

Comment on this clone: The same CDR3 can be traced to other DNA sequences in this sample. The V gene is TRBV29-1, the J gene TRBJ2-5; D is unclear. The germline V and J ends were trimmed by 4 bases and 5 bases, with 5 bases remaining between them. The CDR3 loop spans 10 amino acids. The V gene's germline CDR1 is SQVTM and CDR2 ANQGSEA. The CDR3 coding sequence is TGCAGCGTTGGTGGGGAGACCCAGTACTTC. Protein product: CSVGGETQYF.

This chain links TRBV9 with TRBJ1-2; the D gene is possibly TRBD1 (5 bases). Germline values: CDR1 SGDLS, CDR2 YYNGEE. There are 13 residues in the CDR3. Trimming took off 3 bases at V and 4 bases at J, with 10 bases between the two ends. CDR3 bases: TGTGCCAGCAGCGCCCAGGGTGGCTATGGCTACACCTTC. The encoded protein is CASSAQGGYGYTF. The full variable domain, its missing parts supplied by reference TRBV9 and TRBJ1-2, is DSGVTQTPKHLITATGQRVTLRCSPRSGDLSVYWYQQSLDQGLQFLIQYYNGEERAKGNILERFSAQQFPDLHSELNLSSLELGDSALYFCASSAQGGYGYTFGSGTRLTVV.

The CDR3 is CASSIFSLDTEAFF. CDR3 nucleotides: TGTGCCAGTAGTATATTCAGTTTAGACACTGAAGCTTTCTTT. V and J are TRBV19 and TRBJ1-1; D unclear. Germline V gene lookup returns CDR1 LNHDA and CDR2 SQIVND (reference sequence). The CDR3 consists of 14 residues. V gave up 2 bases and J gave up 3 bases, with 10 bases separating them.

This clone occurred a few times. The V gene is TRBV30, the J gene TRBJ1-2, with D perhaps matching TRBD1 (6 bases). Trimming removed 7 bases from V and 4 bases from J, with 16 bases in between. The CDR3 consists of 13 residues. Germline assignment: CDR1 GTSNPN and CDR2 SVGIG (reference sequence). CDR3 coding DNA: TGTGCCTCCTCGTCCGGGGGCACCTATGGCTACACCTTC. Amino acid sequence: CASSSGGTYGYTF.